This TCR beta chain emerged from a study of OX40 agonist ivuxolimab in advanced cancers. TCRdb's copy holds only in-frame clones and misses some; the assay was immunoSEQ multiplex PCR. The data show around 60,000 clones, 85% to 95% seen once. Losses at the gene ends were 7 bases for V and 2 bases for J; bases not matched to a gene: 13. Per the germline V gene, CDR1 is LGHNT and CDR2 is FRNRAP. CDR3 length equals 18 residues. The sequence was obtained from an adult with an advanced solid tumor such as melanoma, head and neck, liver or kidney cancer. This specimen was CD4+ or CD8+ T cells sorted from blood, taken in a trial of the OX40 agonist ivuxolimab. This chain joins TRBV12-5 and TRBJ2-1, with TRBD1 identical over 11 bases. The DNA for the CDR3 is TGTGCTAGTGCCGTCCTTCTCCGGGACAGGGGGACCTACAATGAGCAGTTCTTC. Its protein product is CASAVLLRDRGTYNEQFF.